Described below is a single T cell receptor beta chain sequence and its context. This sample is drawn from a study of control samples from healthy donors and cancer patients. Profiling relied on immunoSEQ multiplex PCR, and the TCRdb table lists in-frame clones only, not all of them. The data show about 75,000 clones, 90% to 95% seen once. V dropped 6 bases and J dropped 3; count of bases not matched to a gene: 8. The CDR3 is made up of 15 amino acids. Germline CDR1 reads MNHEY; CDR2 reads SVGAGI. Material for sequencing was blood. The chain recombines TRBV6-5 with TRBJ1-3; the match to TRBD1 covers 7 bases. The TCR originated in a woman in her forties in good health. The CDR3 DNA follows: TGTGCCAGCAGCTACGGGACAGAAGGTGGAAACACCATATATTTT. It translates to CASSYGTEGGNTIYF.